This TCR beta chain stems from a study of regulatory dendritic cells for organ transplantation. V lost 5 bases and J lost 3; bases outside the gene matches: 7. This CDR3 has 17 amino acids. The V gene's germline CDR1 is PRHDT and CDR2 FYEKMQ (reference sequence). Libraries were prepared by immunoSEQ multiplex PCR; TCRdb keeps only in-frame clonotypes and omits some of them. This sample has 28,000 or so clones; 82% occur once, and the top ten carry around 0.1%. The receptor comes from a human donor in good health. V and J are TRBV13 and TRBJ2-5, with 15 positions matching TRBD2. The sequenced sample consisted of naive CD4+ T cells from blood. Subset of the sample: CD45RA+ naive T cells. In DNA form, the CDR3 reads TGTGCCAGCAGCCCCCCCGGACTAGCGGGGGGGGAAGAGACCCAGTACTTC. It yields the protein CASSPPGLAGGEETQYF. Looking up the rest from reference TRBV13 and TRBJ2-5 gives the full variable domain: AAGVIQSPRHLIKEKRETATLKCYPIPRHDTVYWYQQGPGQDPQFLISFYEKMQSDKGSIPDRFSAQQFSDYHSELNMSSLELGDSALYFCASSPPGLAGGEETQYFGPGTRLLVL.